One and the same sample provided the 4 T cell receptor beta chains below, sequenced in a study of cytomegalovirus exposure and HLA in healthy donors. Use of 60 Vbeta and 13 Jbeta primers characterized the PCR. TCRdb's copy holds only in-frame clones and misses some; the assay was immunoSEQ multiplex PCR. Among about 120,000 clones listed, 70% to 85% were seen once. Specimen: PBMCs. The receptors originated from a middle-aged man in good health and CMV-seropositive.

This rearrangement joins TRBV19 to TRBJ1-2; D not resolved. In germline, CDR1 is LNHDA, CDR2 SQIVND (reference sequence). Trimming removed 5 bases from V and 2 bases from J, with 15 bases in between. The CDR3 runs to 15 residues. The DNA of the CDR3 is TGTGCCAGTAGTGTTCGTGTCTCCTTAAACTATGGCTACACCTTC. This gives the protein CASSVRVSLNYGYTF.

This clone showed up just once. The J gene is TRBJ2-1, the V gene TRBV7-3; a possible D gene is TRBD2 (5 bases). CDR1 SGHTA and CDR2 FQGTGA come from the germline V gene. With 5 bases removed from V and 6 bases from J, the gap between germline ends came to 17 bases. The CDR3 totals 15 residues. In DNA form, the CDR3 reads TGTGCCAGCAGCCCAAGTCGGGGTTCCGGCAATGAGCAGTTCTTC. It encodes CASSPSRGSGNEQFF.

Of note for this clone: The same CDR3 arises from other DNA sequences in this sample as well. The chain combines TRBV18 with TRBJ2-7; 10 bases are a match to TRBD1. The germline CDR1 and CDR2 sequences are KGHSH and LQKENI. There are 12 residues in the CDR3. After removal of 6 bases from V and 6 bases from J, the junction contained 2 bases not matched to a gene. This CDR3 is CASSRDRGEQYF. The CDR3 region has the DNA TGTGCCAGCTCGCGGGACAGGGGCGAGCAGTACTTC.

The rearrangement links TRBV4-2 to TRBJ2-2, with TRBD2 matching over 9 bases. V trimming: 0 bases; J trimming: 6 bases; junction bases outside the gene matches: 2. The CDR3 length is 15 residues. CDR1 and CDR2 from the germline V gene are LGHNA and YNFKEQ. CDR3 DNA: TGTGCCAGCAGCCAAGATCGCGGGGGGGCCGGGGAGCTGTTTTTT. It translates to CASSQDRGGAGELFF.